These T cell receptor beta chains were read from a single sample in a study of cytomegalovirus exposure and HLA in healthy donors. Generated by immunoSEQ multiplex PCR, the TCRdb table keeps only in-frame clones and is missing some. The sample has some 120,000 clones, 60% to 80% seen once. Sequenced material: PBMCs. These receptors all come from a human donor in good health. The CDR3 runs from the conserved cysteine through the conserved F or W. D genes are given only for firm matches. Clone size is stated in some rows and not others, as once, few, many or a class when expanded.

d_gene	v_gene	len	abundance	j_gene	CDR3nt	CDR3aa
NA	TRBV6-5	14	NA	TRBJ1-6	TGTGCCAGCAGCCTGGGGGCAGTAAATTCACCCCTCCACTTT	CASSLGAVNSPLHF
TRBD1	TRBV6-6	14	once	TRBJ1-6	TGTGCCAGCAGCCCGGGACAGGGTAATTCACCCCTCCACTTT	CASSPGQGNSPLHF
NA	TRBV5-4	14	NA	TRBJ1-2	TGTGCCAGCAGCACCATACAGGGCTCGAGTGGCTACACCTTC	CASSTIQGSSGYTF
TRBD1	TRBV5-1	13	NA	TRBJ2-7	TGCGCCAGCAAAGGGACAGGGTACTACGAGCAGTACTTC	CASKGTGYYEQYF
TRBD1	TRBV15	15	NA	TRBJ2-4	TGTGCCACCAGCAGAGATAAGACAGGGCGAAACATTCAGTACTTC	CATSRDKTGRNIQYF
NA	TRBV7-9	15	once	TRBJ1-4	TGTGCCAGCAGCTTAGGCAGGGCGTCGAATGAAAAACTGTTTTTT	CASSLGRASNEKLFF
TRBD1	TRBV6-5	15	once	TRBJ1-5	TGTGCCAGCAGCTCGGACAGGGATGGCAATCAGCCCCAGCATTTT	CASSSDRDGNQPQHF
TRBD2	TRBV2	15	NA	TRBJ2-1	TGTGCCAGCAGTGAAACTAGCGGGAGGGACAATGAGCAGTTCTTC	CASSETSGRDNEQFF
TRBD1	TRBV7-2	15	NA	TRBJ2-7	TGTGCCAGCACTCCAGGGGACAGGCCATCCTACGAGCAGTACTTC	CASTPGDRPSYEQYF
TRBD2	TRBV29-1	15	NA	TRBJ2-3	TGCAGCGTTGTTGGTAGCGGGGGGAGCACAGATACGCAGTATTTT	CSVVGSGGSTDTQYF
NA	TRBV18	14	once	TRBJ1-1	TGTGCCAGCTCAGACGTCGGGGTGGGCACTGAAGCTTTCTTT	CASSDVGVGTEAFF
NA	TRBV6-5	14	NA	TRBJ1-2	TGTGCCAGCAGTTACGGGGCCCAGCAACATGGCTACACCTTC	CASSYGAQQHGYTF
TRBD1	TRBV7-8	15	NA	TRBJ2-2	TGTGCCAGCAGCCGGACAGGGGGCGGGACCGGGGAGCTGTTTTTT	CASSRTGGGTGELFF
NA	TRBV5-6	15	once	TRBJ1-1	TGTGCCAGCAGCTTTTCATCGAACAGCAACAGAGAAGCTTTCTTT	CASSFSSNSNREAFF
NA	TRBV27	16	NA	TRBJ1-2	TGTGCCAGCGCCCCCATCAGGGCTCTCCCAACCGATGGCTACACCTTC	CASAPIRALPTDGYTF
NA	TRBV4-3	15	few	TRBJ2-7	TGCGCCAGCAGCGAATCAGAACAGGGAACCTACGAGCAGTACTTC	CASSESEQGTYEQYF
NA	TRBV28	16	NA	TRBJ1-5	TGTGCCAGCAGTTTAGGGATATGGAGGGGTGAACAGCCCCAGCATTTT	CASSLGIWRGEQPQHF
NA	TRBV25-1	15	NA	TRBJ1-1	TGTGCCAGCAGTGGAGGTAGGGGGATGAACACTGAAGCTTTCTTT	CASSGGRGMNTEAFF
TRBD2	TRBV5-6	19	NA	TRBJ2-1	TGTGCCAGCAGCTTGGTTTTTCGAGCTAGCGGGAGGGCCAGGGGTGAGCAGTTCTTC	CASSLVFRASGRARGEQFF
NA	TRBV4-2	14	NA	TRBJ2-1	TGTGCCAGCAGCGTAACCGCGTCGGGGAGTGAGCAGTTCTTC	CASSVTASGSEQFF
NA	TRBV5-1	16	NA	TRBJ2-1	TGCGCCAGCAGCCGAGAAGGCCTTAGCAGGGTAAATGAGCAGTTCTTC	CASSREGLSRVNEQFF
NA	TRBV27	15	medium-sized	TRBJ1-5	TGTGCCAGCAGTCTACAGGGCTTAGGGAATCAGCCCCAGCATTTT	CASSLQGLGNQPQHF
TRBD2	TRBV6-1	18	NA	TRBJ2-3	TGTGCCAGCAGTGAGGTAACCGGGACTAGCGGGAGAACAGATACGCAGTATTTT	CASSEVTGTSGRTDTQYF
NA	TRBV4-1	12	NA	TRBJ2-1	TGCGCCAGCAGCCAAGAGCAGGGTGAGCAGTTCTTC	CASSQEQGEQFF
NA	TRBV11-2	14	NA	TRBJ1-1	TGTGCCAGCAGCTTAGCGGGGGTTGGCACTGAAGCTTTCTTT	CASSLAGVGTEAFF
TRBD2	TRBV7-2	16	NA	TRBJ2-1	TGTGCCAGCAGCTTTTTAGCGGGGGGCCGGGGGAATGAGCAGTTCTTC	CASSFLAGGRGNEQFF
TRBD2	TRBV7-2	15	NA	TRBJ2-3	TGTGCCAGCAGCTTGACGGGAGGGCCTGCAGATACGCAGTATTTT	CASSLTGGPADTQYF
NA	TRBV28	16	NA	TRBJ2-1	TGTGCCAGCAGGCTCCCGGGACTCCCTTTGGGGGGTGAGCAGTTCTTC	CASRLPGLPLGGEQFF
NA	TRBV4-2	14	few	TRBJ1-1	TGTGCCAGCAGCCGCGGGACTTCTAACACTGAAGCTTTCTTT	CASSRGTSNTEAFF
TRBD1	TRBV5-5	16	few	TRBJ1-1	TGTGCCAGCAGCTTGGGTAGGGACAGGGCTTCCACTGAAGCTTTCTTT	CASSLGRDRASTEAFF
TRBD1	TRBV5-4	16	NA	TRBJ1-3	TGTGCCAGCAGCTTGGGACAGGGGATCGCTGGAAACACCATATATTTT	CASSLGQGIAGNTIYF
TRBD1	TRBV27	13	few	TRBJ1-1	TGTGCCAGCAGTTACGGACAGGGGAGAGCAGCTTTCTTT	CASSYGQGRAAFF
NA	TRBV19	13	NA	TRBJ1-2	TGTGCCAGTAACCCGGACGGGGAGTCAAGCTACACCTTC	CASNPDGESSYTF
NA	TRBV27	14	NA	TRBJ2-7	TGTGCCAGCAGGGCAGGGTTCTTCACCTACGAGCAGTACTTC	CASRAGFFTYEQYF
TRBD1	TRBV28	13	NA	TRBJ1-1	TGTGCCAGCGACAGGGGGTCAAGCACTGAAGCTTTCTTT	CASDRGSSTEAFF
TRBD2	TRBV4-2	17	NA	TRBJ2-1	TGTGCCAGCAGCCCAAGAGTCGGGGGGGTTTCCTACAATGAGCAGTTCTTC	CASSPRVGGVSYNEQFF
TRBD1	TRBV19	13	NA	TRBJ2-1	TGTGCCAGTAGTCCACCTACGACAGGGGGCAGCGTCTTC	CASSPPTTGGSVF
NA	TRBV18	16	NA	TRBJ2-7	TGTGCCAGCTCAAGGGGCGGTGGGGGCTTCTCCTACGAGCAGTACTTC	CASSRGGGGFSYEQYF
TRBD2	TRBV5-4	18	NA	TRBJ2-5	TGTGCCAGCAGCCCGGGGGTGAGGACTAGCGGGGGGGGAGAGACCCAGTACTTC	CASSPGVRTSGGGETQYF
NA	TRBV7-9	15	NA	TRBJ2-2	TGTGCCAGCAGCCTTCGAAGCGGGCCCACCGGGGAGCTGTTTTTT	CASSLRSGPTGELFF
TRBD2	TRBV10-3	17	NA	TRBJ2-4	TGTGCCATCAGTGAGCGACTAGCGGGAGCCGCCAAAAACATTCAGTACTTC	CAISERLAGAAKNIQYF
TRBD2	TRBV30	13	NA	TRBJ2-3	TGTGCCAGCAGTCCGGCGGGGGGGGATACGCAGTATTTT	CASSPAGGDTQYF
NA	TRBV4-2	14	few	TRBJ1-5	TGTGCCAGCAGCCAAGATCCAGGGGTTCAGCCCCAGCATTTT	CASSQDPGVQPQHF
NA	TRBV25-1	14	NA	TRBJ1-2	TGTGCCAGCAGTGAATTATGGGCAAACTATGGCTACACCTTC	CASSELWANYGYTF
TRBD1	TRBV7-2	17	NA	TRBJ1-1	TGTGCCAGCAGCTCCAGGAGGACAGGGGGCTTAAACACTGAAGCTTTCTTT	CASSSRRTGGLNTEAFF
TRBD1	TRBV11-3	15	once	TRBJ2-7	TGTGCCAGCAGCTTAGCTGGGACAGCTGGCTACGAGCAGTACTTC	CASSLAGTAGYEQYF
TRBD1	TRBV29-1	14	NA	TRBJ1-2	TGCAGCGTTGTTGGGACAGAGACTAACTATGGCTACACCTTC	CSVVGTETNYGYTF
NA	TRBV9	12	NA	TRBJ2-1	TGTGCCAGCAGCGTGGTAGAGAATGAGCAGTTCTTC	CASSVVENEQFF
NA	TRBV6-1	17	NA	TRBJ1-5	TGTGCCAGCAGTGAAGCAGGGGCAGGGTCGGCCCCTGGGCCCCAGCATTTT	CASSEAGAGSAPGPQHF
NA	TRBV6-5	15	few	TRBJ2-7	TGTGCCAGCAGCCCGAGGGGGAGGGCTCAGGGCGAGCAGTACTTC	CASSPRGRAQGEQYF
NA	TRBV19	16	few	TRBJ1-1	TGTGCCAGTAGGACTATCGGGACAACGGGGAACACTGAAGCTTTCTTT	CASRTIGTTGNTEAFF
TRBD2	TRBV6-5	15	once	TRBJ2-1	TGTGCCAGCAGCCGCGGGGGGTCCTCCTACAATGAGCAGTTCTTC	CASSRGGSSYNEQFF
TRBD2	TRBV5-1	15	NA	TRBJ2-3	TGCGCCAGCAGCTTGGGACGGGGGGACACAGATACGCAGTATTTT	CASSLGRGDTDTQYF
TRBD1	TRBV6-1	15	NA	TRBJ2-7	TGTGCCAGCAGTGAATTGGCCAGGGGGACCTCCGAGCAGTACTTC	CASSELARGTSEQYF
NA	TRBV4-1	16	NA	TRBJ1-6	TGCGCCAGCAGCCAAGAAGAAGGCAGGGCTTTGTCACCCCTCCACTTT	CASSQEEGRALSPLHF
NA	TRBV5-1	15	NA	TRBJ1-1	TGCGCCAGCAGCCTCGGGGTTGAGATGAACACTGAAGCTTTCTTT	CASSLGVEMNTEAFF
TRBD1	TRBV29-1	14	few	TRBJ2-5	TGCAGCGTTACGGACAGGGGTTCATTTAGAACCCAGTACTTC	CSVTDRGSFRTQYF
TRBD2	TRBV6-4	15	NA	TRBJ2-1	TGTGCCAGCAGTGATAGGACTAGCGGGATGGGTGAGCAGTTCTTC	CASSDRTSGMGEQFF
NA	TRBV2	15	NA	TRBJ2-7	TGTGCCAGCACCGGCGCCGGACCTAAGGGGTCCGAGCAGTACTTC	CASTGAGPKGSEQYF
NA	TRBV29-1	12	NA	TRBJ1-2	TGCAGCGTTGGACGGGGGGCTGGGGGCTACACCTTC	CSVGRGAGGYTF